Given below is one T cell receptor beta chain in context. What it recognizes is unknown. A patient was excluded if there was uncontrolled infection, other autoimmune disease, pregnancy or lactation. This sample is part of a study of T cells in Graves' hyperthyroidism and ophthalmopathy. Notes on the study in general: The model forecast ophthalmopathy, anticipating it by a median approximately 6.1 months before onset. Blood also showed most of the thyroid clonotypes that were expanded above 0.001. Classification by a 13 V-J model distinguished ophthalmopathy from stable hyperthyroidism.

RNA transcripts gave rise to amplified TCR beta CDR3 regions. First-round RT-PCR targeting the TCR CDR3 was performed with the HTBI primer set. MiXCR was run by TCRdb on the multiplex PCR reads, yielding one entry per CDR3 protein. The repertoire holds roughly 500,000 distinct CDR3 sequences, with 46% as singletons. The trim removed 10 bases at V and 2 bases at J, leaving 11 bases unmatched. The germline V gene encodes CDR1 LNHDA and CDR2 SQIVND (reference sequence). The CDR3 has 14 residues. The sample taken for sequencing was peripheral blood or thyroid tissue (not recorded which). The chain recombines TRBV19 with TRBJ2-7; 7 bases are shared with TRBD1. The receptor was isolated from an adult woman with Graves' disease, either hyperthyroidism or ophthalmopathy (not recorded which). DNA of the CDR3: TGTGCCACCAACAGGGGCACACCGCCCTACGAGCAGTACTTC. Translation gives CATNRGTPPYEQYF.